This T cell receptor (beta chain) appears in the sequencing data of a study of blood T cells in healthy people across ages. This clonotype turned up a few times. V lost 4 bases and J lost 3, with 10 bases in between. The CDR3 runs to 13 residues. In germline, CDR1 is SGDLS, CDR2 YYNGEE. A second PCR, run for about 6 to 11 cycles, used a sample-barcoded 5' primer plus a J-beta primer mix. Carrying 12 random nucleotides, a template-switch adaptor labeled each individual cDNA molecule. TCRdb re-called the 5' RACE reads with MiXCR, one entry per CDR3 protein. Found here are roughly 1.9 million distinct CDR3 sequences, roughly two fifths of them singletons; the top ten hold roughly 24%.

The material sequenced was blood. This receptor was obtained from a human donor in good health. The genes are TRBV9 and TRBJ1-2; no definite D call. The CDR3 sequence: CASSPGSYYGYTF. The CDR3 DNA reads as TGTGCCAGCAGCCCCGGGAGCTACTATGGCTACACCTTC.